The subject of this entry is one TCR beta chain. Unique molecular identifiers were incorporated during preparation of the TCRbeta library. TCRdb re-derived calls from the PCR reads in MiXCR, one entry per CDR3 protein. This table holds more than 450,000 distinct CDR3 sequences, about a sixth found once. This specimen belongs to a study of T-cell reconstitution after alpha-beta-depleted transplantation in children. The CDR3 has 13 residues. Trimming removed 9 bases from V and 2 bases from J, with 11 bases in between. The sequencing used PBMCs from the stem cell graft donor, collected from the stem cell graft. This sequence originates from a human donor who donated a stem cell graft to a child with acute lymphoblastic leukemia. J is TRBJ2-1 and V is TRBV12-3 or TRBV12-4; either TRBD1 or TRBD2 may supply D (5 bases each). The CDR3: CASGTAPYNEQFF. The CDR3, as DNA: TGTGCCAGTGGGACGGCGCCCTACAATGAGCAGTTCTTC.